The 9 T cell receptor beta chains below all came from one sample that was sequenced in a study of tumor-infiltrating lymphocytes in primary liver carcinoma (dated by TCRdb to 2015 to 2018). Total RNA and DNA were co-extracted from about 19-30 mg of bulk tissue with the AllPrep DNA/RNA mini kit, without cell sorting. The sequencer listed for this sample is Illumina HiSeq 2500. A constant-region primer and ProtoScript II reverse transcriptase were used to reverse-transcribe TCRbeta-specific cDNA from roughly 0.55 ug total RNA. The TCRbeta libraries were prepared through three rounds of nested multiplex PCR following a slightly modified ARM-PCR procedure. Each of the first two PCR rounds ran for approximately 10 cycles using multiplex TRBV1-TRBV30 forward primers together with a Cbeta reverse primer. Clones were called with MiXCR by TCRdb after fastp trimmed the public reads at Q25, and only in-frame beta chains were retained. All rows with the same CDR3 protein become a single entry with the most common DNA and genes. This sample has 70,000 to 75,000 distinct CDR3 sequences in its table, and roughly 69% of those were observed once. The leading ten clones occupy 25% to 35% of the sample.

Specimen: liver tumor tissue from sampling region 4. What the cell subset or site label conveys for this sample: tumor region T4, right-lateral pole. These receptors originate from a man aged 35 to 55 with primary liver carcinoma and hepatitis B virus infection.

This clonotype was counted ten times or more. The chain is built from TRBV10-3 and TRBJ1-1; 7 bases are a match to TRBD1. From germline, CDR1 is ENHRY and CDR2 SYGVKD. The CDR3 contains 14 residues. With V trimmed by 4 bases and J by 1 base, 3 bases remained unmatched. The CDR3 coding sequence is TGTGCCATCAGTGCCGACAGGGCGAACACTGAAGCTTTCTTT. Amino acids: CAISADRANTEAFF.

As concerns this clonotype: This could be a read error, since a much larger clone is one nucleotide away. The chain uses TRBV18 and TRBJ1-4, with 10 bases fitting TRBD1. Germline V gene data show CDR1 as KGHSH and CDR2 as LQKENI. Trimming took 3 bases from V and 5 from J; bases not matched to a gene: 6. CDR3 length: 16 residues. The DNA for the CDR3 is TGTGCCAGCTCACCGATCCTGGGACAGGGGAATGAAAAACTGTTTTTT. Translated, it gives CASSPILGQGNEKLFF. The variable domain in full, completed from reference TRBV18 and TRBJ1-4, reads NAGVMQNPRHLVRRRGQEARLRCSPMKGHSHVYWYRQLPEEGLKFMVYLQKENIIDESGMPKERFSAEFPKEGPSILRIQQVVRGDSAAYFCASSPILGQGNEKLFFGSGTQLSVL.

This clonotype came up a few times. The chain recombines TRBV6-1 with TRBJ1-2; D unresolved. Between the trimmed V and J ends, which lost 0 bases and 5 bases, there was a span of 10 bases. The germline CDR1 and CDR2 sequences are MNHNS and SASEGT. This CDR3 spans 14 amino acids. The CDR3 reads CASSEALTEYGYTF. As DNA, the CDR3 is TGTGCCAGCAGTGAAGCTCTTACAGAGTATGGCTACACCTTC.

On this clonotype: At one end, the junction sequence differs from germline, possibly due to a read error. This chain joins TRBV6-5 and TRBJ2-7; 8 bases fit TRBD2. Germline CDR1 is MNHEY and CDR2 is SVGAGI. This CDR3 comprises 13 residues. The CDR3 DNA reads TGTGTCAGCAGCCAAAGCGGGAGCTACAAGCAGTACTTC. Amino acid sequence: CVSSQSGSYKQYF.

A note on this clonotype: A read error may produce the germline difference seen at one junction end. The rearrangement uses TRBV6-5 and TRBJ2-6; 7 bases agree with TRBD1. The CDR3 consists of 16 residues. Germline CDR1 MNHEY, CDR2 SVGAGI. The CDR3 DNA sequence: TGTGCCGGCAGCATGACGACAGGGACCGGGGCCAACGTCCTGACGTTC. Translating gives CAGSMTTGTGANVLTF.

This sequence joins TRBV7-9 and TRBJ2-2, with a possible D match to TRBD1 (5 bases). Trimming left V 5 bases short and J 8 bases short, with 21 bases between. The germline V gene has CDR1 SEHNR and CDR2 FQNEAQ (reference sequence). CDR3 size: 16 residues. CDR3 sequence reads: CASSPPPGVRTGELFF. In DNA form, the CDR3 reads TGTGCCAGCAGCCCCCCTCCTGGCGTGAGGACAGGGGAGCTGTTTTTT.

This clonotype was seen only once. The junction and the germline gene differ at one end; a read error may be behind it. The V call is TRBV7-9, the J call TRBJ2-7; 9 nucleotides align to TRBD1. Per germline, CDR1 SEHNR and CDR2 FQNEAQ (reference sequence). The CDR3 sequence is 14 residues long. The CDR3 is CAGSLTGGGCEQYF. The CDR3 bases are TGTGCCGGCAGCCTCACAGGGGGCGGGTGCGAGCAGTACTTC.

Note on this clonotype: Being one base from a much bigger clone, this may be a read error. V gene TRBV24-1 combines with J gene TRBJ2-3; D is unclear. Germline assignment: CDR1 KGHDR and CDR2 SFDVKD. The CDR3 is made up of 12 amino acids. Here the CDR3 reads CVTSERSDTQYF. CDR3 in DNA: TGTGTCACCAGTGAAAGATCGGATACGCAGTATTTT.

With regard to this clonotype: The conserved final phenylalanine or tryptophan is absent from the CDR3, which likely points to a read error. The J gene is TRBJ2-1, the V gene TRBV4-1; 7 nucleotides match TRBD2. This CDR3 is 13 amino acids long. Germline CDR1 is MGHRA and CDR2 is YSYEKL. This CDR3 is CASSQGRDNEQFI. As DNA, the CDR3 is TGCGCCAGTAGCCAAGGGAGGGACAATGAGCAGTTCATC.